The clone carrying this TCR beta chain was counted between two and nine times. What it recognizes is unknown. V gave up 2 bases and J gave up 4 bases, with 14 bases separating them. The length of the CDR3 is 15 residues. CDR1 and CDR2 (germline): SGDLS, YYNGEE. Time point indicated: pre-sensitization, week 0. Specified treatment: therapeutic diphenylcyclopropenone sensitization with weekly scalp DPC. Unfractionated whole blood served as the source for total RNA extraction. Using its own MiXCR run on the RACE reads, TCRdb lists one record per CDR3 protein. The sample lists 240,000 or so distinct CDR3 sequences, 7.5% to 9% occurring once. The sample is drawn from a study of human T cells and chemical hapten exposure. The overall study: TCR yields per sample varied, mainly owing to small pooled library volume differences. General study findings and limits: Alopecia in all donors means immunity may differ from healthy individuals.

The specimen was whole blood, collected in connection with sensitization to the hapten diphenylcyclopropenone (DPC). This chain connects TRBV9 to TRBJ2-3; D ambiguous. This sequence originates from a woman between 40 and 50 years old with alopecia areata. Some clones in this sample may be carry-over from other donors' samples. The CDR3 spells CASSVIPASPDTQYF. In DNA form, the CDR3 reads TGTGCCAGCAGCGTCATCCCAGCCAGCCCAGATACGCAGTATTTT.